A selection of T cell receptor beta chains follows, all from one sample in a study of T cells in Graves' hyperthyroidism and ophthalmopathy. A single record per CDR3 protein comes from TCRdb applying MiXCR to the multiplex PCR reads. Of about 400,000 distinct CDR3 sequences in the sample, 14% to 15% were seen once. Material for sequencing was blood. The receptors come from a woman in her twenties or thirties with Graves' hyperthyroidism. CDR3s include the opening cysteine and the closing phenylalanine or tryptophan. Each record gives: D gene, V gene, clone size, J gene, CDR3 DNA, CDR3 protein. A D gene is named only where the DNA matches it firmly. Not every row has a clone size; where given, it reads once, few, many or a size class.

>.|TRBV7-9|.|TRBJ2-1
TGTGCCAGCAGCCCGACTAGGGGCTCCTACAATGAGCAGTTCTTC
CASSPTRGSYNEQFF
>.|TRBV28|few|TRBJ2-7
TGTGCCAGCAGTTTATTGGGCGGTTACGAGCAGTACTTC
CASSLLGGYEQYF
>TRBD1|TRBV7-3|many|TRBJ2-7
TGTGCCAGCAGCGTTATTACGGGACAGTGGGAGCAGTACTTC
CASSVITGQWEQYF
>TRBD2|TRBV20-1|.|TRBJ2-7
TGCAGTGCTAGAACTAGCGGGAGGTACGAGCAGTACTTC
CSARTSGRYEQYF
>.|TRBV2|many|TRBJ2-7
TGTGCCAGCAGTGTCTACGAGCAGTACTTC
CASSVYEQYF
>.|TRBV5-1|.|TRBJ2-7
TGCGCCAGCAGCATCCAGGAGTTCTCCTATGAGCAGTACTTC
CASSIQEFSYEQYF
>.|TRBV28|many|TRBJ2-7
TGTGCCAGCAGGTCTGTCGGCACCTCGAGCTCCTACGAGCAGTACTTC
CASRSVGTSSSYEQYF
>.|TRBV28|many|TRBJ1-1
TGTGCCAGCAGCTGGGTGGACAGTCCAGTATCGGGAGCTTTCTTT
CASSWVDSPVSGAFF
>.|TRBV7-9|few|TRBJ2-3
TGTGCCAGCAGCTTAATCTATCTCACAGATACGCAGTATTTT
CASSLIYLTDTQYF
>.|TRBV14|few|TRBJ2-6
TGTGCCAGCAGCCAAGTCGGGAGAACCCCCTCTGGGGCCAACGTCCTGACTTTC
CASSQVGRTPSGANVLTF
>.|TRBV11-2|.|TRBJ2-5
TGTGCCAGCAGCTTAGGGCCCGTTGAGTACTTC
CASSLGPVEYF
>.|TRBV28|few|TRBJ2-1
TGTGCCAGCAGTTTATTTCGGGGGGCGAATGAGCAGTTCTTC
CASSLFRGANEQFF
>.|TRBV7-3|.|TRBJ1-4
TGTGCCAGCAGCTTAAGGGGACGCACTAATGAAAAACTGTTTTTT
CASSLRGRTNEKLFF
>TRBD2|TRBV7-8|.|TRBJ2-1
TGTGCCAGCAGCTCACTGGTCGGGAGGGCGAATGAGCAGTTCTTC
CASSSLVGRANEQFF